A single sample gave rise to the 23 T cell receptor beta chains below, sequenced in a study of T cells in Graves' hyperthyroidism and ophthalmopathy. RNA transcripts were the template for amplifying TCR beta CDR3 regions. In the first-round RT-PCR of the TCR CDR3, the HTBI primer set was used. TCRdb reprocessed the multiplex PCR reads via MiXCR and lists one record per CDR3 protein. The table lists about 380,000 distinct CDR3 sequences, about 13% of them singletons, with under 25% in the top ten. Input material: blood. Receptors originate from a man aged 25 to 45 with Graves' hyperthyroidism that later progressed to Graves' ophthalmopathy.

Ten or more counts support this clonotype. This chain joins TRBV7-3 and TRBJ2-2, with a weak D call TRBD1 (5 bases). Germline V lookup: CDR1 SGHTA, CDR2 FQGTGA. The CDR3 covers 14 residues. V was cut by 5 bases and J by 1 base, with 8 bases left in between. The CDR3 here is CASSRGQNTGELFF. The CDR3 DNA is TGTGCCAGCAGCCGCGGACAGAACACCGGGGAGCTGTTTTTT.

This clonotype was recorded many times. CDR3 loop: CASSLYRGSRGLAGVYNEQFF. CDR3 nucleotides: TGTGCCAGCAGTTTATATCGGGGCAGCCGGGGACTAGCGGGGGTATACAATGAGCAGTTCTTC. This sequence joins TRBV12-3 or TRBV12-4 and TRBJ2-1; 14 bases fit TRBD2. The ends lost 2 bases at V and 4 bases at J; junction bases unmatched: 16. The CDR3 totals 21 residues.

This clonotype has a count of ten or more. CDR3 region: CSVDNRGQTTDTQYF. CDR3 DNA sequence: TGCAGCGTTGATAATCGGGGGCAGACCACAGATACGCAGTATTTT. The gene calls are TRBV29-1 and TRBJ2-3; D tentatively reads TRBD1 or TRBD2 (6 bases each). Germline V gene sequence: CDR1 SQVTM, CDR2 ANQGSEA. The CDR3 length is 15 residues. V was trimmed by 3 bases and J by 2 bases, leaving 15 bases between them.

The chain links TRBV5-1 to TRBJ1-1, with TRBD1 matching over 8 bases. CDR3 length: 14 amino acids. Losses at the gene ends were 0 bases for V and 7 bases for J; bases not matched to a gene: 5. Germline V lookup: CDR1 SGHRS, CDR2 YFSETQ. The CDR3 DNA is TGCGCCAGCAGCTTGGCCAGGGGGCATATTGAAGCTTTCTTT. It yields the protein CASSLARGHIEAFF. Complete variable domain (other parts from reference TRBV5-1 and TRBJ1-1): KAGVTQTPRYLIKTRGQQVTLSCSPISGHRSVSWYQQTPGQGLQFLFEYFSETQRNKGNFPGRFSGRQFSNSRSEMNVSTLELGDSALYLCASSLARGHIEAFFGQGTRLTVV.

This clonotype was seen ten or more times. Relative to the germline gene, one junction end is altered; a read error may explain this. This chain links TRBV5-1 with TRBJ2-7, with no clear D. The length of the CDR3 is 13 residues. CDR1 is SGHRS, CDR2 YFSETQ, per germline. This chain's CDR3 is CASSLDGTYEQYF. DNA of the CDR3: TGTGCCAGCAGCTTAGACGGAACCTACGAGCAGTACTTC.

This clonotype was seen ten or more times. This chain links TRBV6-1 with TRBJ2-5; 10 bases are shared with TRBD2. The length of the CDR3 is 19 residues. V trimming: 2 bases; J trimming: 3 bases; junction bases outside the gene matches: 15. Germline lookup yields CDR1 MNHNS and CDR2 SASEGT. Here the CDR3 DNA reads TGTGCCAGCAGTGAACGATGGGGGACTAGCGTCGTTTCTAAAGAGACCCAGTACTTC. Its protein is CASSERWGTSVVSKETQYF.

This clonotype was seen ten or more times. CDR3 in amino acids: CSARNNLNTEAFF. The CDR3 DNA reads TGCAGTGCTAGGAACAATTTGAACACTGAAGCTTTCTTT. This sequence joins TRBV20-1 and TRBJ1-1; D not resolved. Germline CDR1 and CDR2: DFQATT and SNEGSKA (reference sequence). Trimming removed 3 bases from V and 0 bases from J, with 8 bases in between. There are 13 residues in the CDR3.

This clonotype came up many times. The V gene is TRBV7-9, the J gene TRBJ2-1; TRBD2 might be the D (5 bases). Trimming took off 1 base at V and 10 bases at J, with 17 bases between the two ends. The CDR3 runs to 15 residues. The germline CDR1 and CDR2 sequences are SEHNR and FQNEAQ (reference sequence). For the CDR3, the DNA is TGTGCCAGCAGCTTAGGGGAGACGCGACGGGGAGAGCAGTTCTTC. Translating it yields CASSLGETRRGEQFF. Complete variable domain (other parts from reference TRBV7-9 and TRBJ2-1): DTGVSQNPRHKITKRGQNVTFRCDPISEHNRLYWYRQTLGQGPEFLTYFQNEAQLEKSRLLSDRFSAERPKGSFSTLEIQRTEQGDSAMYLCASSLGETRRGEQFFGPGTRLTVL.

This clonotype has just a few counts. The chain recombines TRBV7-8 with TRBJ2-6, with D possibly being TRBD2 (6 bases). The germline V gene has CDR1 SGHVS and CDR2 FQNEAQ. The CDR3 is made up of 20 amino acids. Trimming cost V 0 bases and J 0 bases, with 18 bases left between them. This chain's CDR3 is CASSLALHRGRRSGANVLTF. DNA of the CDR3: TGTGCCAGCAGCTTAGCACTTCATCGGGGGAGACGCTCTGGGGCCAACGTCCTGACTTTC.

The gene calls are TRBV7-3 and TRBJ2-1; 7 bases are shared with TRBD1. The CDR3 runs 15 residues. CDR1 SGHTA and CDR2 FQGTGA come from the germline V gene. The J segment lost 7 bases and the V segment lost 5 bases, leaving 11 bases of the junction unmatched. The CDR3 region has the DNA TGTGCCAGCAGCCCCGGCCTAGGGGGCTATAATGAGCAGTTCTTC. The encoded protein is CASSPGLGGYNEQFF.

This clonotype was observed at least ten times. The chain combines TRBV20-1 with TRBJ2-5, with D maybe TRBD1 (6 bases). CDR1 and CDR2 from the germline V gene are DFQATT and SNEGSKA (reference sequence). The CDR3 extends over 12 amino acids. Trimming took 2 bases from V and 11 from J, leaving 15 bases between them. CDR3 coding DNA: TGCAGTGCTAGATACAGGGCCGTCTCTCAGTACTTC. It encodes CSARYRAVSQYF.

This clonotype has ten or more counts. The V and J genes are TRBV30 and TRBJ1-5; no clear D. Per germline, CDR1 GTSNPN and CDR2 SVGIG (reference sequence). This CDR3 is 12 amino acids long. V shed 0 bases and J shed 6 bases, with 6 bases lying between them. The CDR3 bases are TGTGCCTGGAGTGTTGAGGGTCAGCCCCAGCATTTT. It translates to CAWSVEGQPQHF. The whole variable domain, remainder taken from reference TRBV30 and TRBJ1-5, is SQTIHQWPATLVQPVGSPLSLECTVEGTSNPNLYWYRQAAGRGLQLLFYSVGIGQISSEVPQNLSASRPQDRQFILSSKKLLLSDSGFYLCAWSVEGQPQHFGDGTRLSIL.

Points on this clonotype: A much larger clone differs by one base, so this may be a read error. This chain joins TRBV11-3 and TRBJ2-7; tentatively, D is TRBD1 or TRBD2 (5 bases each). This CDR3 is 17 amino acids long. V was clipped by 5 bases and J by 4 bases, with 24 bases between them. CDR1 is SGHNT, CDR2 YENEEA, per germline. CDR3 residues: CASSPYPQVMGVYEQYF. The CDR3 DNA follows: TGTGCCAGCAGCCCCTATCCACAGGTGATGGGGGTTTACGAGCAGTACTTC.

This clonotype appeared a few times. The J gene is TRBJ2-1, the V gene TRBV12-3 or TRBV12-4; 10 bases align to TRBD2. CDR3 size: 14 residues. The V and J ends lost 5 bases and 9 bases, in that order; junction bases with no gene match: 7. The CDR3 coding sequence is TGTGCCAGCAGTAAGAGCGGGGGGGCAGGTGAGCAGTTCTTC. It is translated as CASSKSGGAGEQFF.

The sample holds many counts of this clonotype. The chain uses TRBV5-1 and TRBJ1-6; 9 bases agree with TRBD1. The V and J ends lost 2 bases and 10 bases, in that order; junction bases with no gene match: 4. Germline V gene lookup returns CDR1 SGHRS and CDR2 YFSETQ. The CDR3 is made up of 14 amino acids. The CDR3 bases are TGCGCCAGCAGCTTCGGACAGGGGAGATCACCCCTCCACTTT. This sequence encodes CASSFGQGRSPLHF. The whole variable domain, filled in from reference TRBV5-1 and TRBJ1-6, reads KAGVTQTPRYLIKTRGQQVTLSCSPISGHRSVSWYQQTPGQGLQFLFEYFSETQRNKGNFPGRFSGRQFSNSRSEMNVSTLELGDSALYLCASSFGQGRSPLHFGNGTRLTVT.

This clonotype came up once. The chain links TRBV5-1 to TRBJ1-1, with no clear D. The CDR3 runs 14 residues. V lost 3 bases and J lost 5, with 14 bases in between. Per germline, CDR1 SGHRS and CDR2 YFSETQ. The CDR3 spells CASSSSVTLTEAFF. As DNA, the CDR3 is TGCGCCAGCAGCTCGTCGGTTACACTTACTGAAGCTTTCTTT. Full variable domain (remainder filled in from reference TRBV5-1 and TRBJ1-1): KAGVTQTPRYLIKTRGQQVTLSCSPISGHRSVSWYQQTPGQGLQFLFEYFSETQRNKGNFPGRFSGRQFSNSRSEMNVSTLELGDSALYLCASSSSVTLTEAFFGQGTRLTVV.

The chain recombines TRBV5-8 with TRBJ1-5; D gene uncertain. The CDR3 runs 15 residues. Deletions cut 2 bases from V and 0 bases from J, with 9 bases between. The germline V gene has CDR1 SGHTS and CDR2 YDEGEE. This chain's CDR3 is CASSLLIHSNQPQHF. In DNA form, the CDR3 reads TGTGCCAGCAGCTTATTAATTCATAGCAATCAGCCCCAGCATTTT.

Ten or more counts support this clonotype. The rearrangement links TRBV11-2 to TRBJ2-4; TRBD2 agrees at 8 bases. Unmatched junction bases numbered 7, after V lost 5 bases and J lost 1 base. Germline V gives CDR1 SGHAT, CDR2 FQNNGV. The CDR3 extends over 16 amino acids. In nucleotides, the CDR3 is TGTGCCAGCAGCACCCGGGGGGGCCGGGCCAAAAACATTCAGTACTTC. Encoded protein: CASSTRGGRAKNIQYF. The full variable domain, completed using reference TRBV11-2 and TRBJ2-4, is EAGVAQSPRYKIIEKRQSVAFWCNPISGHATLYWYQQILGQGPKLLIQFQNNGVVDDSQLPKDRFSAERLKGVDSTLKIQPAKLEDSAVYLCASSTRGGRAKNIQYFGAGTRLSVL.

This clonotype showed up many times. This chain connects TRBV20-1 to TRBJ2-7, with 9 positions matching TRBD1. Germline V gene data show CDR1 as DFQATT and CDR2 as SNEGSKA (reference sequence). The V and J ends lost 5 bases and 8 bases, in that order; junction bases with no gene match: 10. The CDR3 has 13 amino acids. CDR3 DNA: TGCAGTGCTCGGGACAGGGCGGGTGAAAAGCAGTACTTC. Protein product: CSARDRAGEKQYF.

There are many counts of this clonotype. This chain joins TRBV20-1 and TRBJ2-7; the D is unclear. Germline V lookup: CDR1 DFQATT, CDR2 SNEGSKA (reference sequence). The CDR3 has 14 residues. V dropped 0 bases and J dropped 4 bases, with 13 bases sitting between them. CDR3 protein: CSARDLARGYEQYF. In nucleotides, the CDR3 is TGCAGTGCTAGAGATTTGGCTAGAGGTTACGAGCAGTACTTC.

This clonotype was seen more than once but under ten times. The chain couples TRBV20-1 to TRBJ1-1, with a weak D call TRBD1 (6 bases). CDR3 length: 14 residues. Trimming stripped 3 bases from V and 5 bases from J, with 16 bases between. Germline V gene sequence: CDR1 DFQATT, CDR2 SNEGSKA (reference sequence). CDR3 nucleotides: TGCAGTGCTAGGCGCGGGGGAGGGGGGACTGAAGCTTTCTTT. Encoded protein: CSARRGGGGTEAFF.

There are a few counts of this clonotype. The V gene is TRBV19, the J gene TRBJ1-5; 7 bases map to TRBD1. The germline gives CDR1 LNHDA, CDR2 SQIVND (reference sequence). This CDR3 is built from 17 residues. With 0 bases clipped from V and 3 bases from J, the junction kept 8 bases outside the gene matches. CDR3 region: CASSIDQGGLYNQPQHF. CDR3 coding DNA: TGTGCCAGTAGTATAGATCAGGGGGGCCTCTACAATCAGCCCCAGCATTTT.

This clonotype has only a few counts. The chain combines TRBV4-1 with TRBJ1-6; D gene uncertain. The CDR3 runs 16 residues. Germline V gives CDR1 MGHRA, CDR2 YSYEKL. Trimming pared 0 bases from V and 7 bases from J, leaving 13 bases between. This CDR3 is CASSQDPEAGNSPLHF. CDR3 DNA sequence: TGCGCCAGCAGCCAAGACCCAGAGGCGGGGAATTCACCCCTCCACTTT.